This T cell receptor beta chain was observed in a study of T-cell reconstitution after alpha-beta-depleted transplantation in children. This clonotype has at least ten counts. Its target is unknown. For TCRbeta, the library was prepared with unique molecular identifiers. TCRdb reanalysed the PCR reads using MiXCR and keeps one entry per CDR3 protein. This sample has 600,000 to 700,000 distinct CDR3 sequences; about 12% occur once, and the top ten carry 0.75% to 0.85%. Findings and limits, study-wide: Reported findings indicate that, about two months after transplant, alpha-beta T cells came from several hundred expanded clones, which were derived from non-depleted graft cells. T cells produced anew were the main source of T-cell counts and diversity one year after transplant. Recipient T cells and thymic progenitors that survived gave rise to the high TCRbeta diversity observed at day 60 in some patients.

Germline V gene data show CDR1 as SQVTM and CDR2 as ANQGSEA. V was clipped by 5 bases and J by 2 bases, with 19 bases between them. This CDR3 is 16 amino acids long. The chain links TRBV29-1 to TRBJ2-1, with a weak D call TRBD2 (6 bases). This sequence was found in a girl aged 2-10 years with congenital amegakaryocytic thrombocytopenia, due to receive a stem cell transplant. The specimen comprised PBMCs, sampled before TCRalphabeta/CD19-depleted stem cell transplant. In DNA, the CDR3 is TGCAGCGTTCCCCCCGCGGGACTTCCCCCCTACAATGAGCAGTTCTTC. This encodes CSVPPAGLPPYNEQFF.